A single TCR beta chain is shown here with its context. Other DNA sequences in the sample encode the same CDR3. The data belong to a study of blood T cell repertoires in COVID-19. Study overall: T cells, B-cell-depleted T cells, or PBMCs provided the cDNA or gDNA that served as material.

The CDR3 length is 13 residues. Trimming took off 2 bases at V and 2 bases at J, with 7 bases between the two ends. CDR1 and CDR2 from the germline V gene are SGHRS and YFSETQ. As processed by the authors: Quantification of nucleated cells was approximated via reference gene primer amplification. Repertoires were generated with immunoSEQ multiplex PCR, while TCRdb's copy carries only in-frame clones and drops some. The V and J calls and clone size come from that table; D and trimming were worked out from the DNA. The sample shows 85,000 to 130,000 clones, roughly four fifths of them seen only once. The specimen was peripheral blood. The rearrangement joins TRBV5-1 to TRBJ1-2; unclear D gene. The receptor comes from an elderly woman with active or convalescent COVID-19. The CDR3 DNA reads as TGCGCCAGCAGCTTAGACGGGAACTATGGCTACACCTTC. Amino acid sequence: CASSLDGNYGYTF.